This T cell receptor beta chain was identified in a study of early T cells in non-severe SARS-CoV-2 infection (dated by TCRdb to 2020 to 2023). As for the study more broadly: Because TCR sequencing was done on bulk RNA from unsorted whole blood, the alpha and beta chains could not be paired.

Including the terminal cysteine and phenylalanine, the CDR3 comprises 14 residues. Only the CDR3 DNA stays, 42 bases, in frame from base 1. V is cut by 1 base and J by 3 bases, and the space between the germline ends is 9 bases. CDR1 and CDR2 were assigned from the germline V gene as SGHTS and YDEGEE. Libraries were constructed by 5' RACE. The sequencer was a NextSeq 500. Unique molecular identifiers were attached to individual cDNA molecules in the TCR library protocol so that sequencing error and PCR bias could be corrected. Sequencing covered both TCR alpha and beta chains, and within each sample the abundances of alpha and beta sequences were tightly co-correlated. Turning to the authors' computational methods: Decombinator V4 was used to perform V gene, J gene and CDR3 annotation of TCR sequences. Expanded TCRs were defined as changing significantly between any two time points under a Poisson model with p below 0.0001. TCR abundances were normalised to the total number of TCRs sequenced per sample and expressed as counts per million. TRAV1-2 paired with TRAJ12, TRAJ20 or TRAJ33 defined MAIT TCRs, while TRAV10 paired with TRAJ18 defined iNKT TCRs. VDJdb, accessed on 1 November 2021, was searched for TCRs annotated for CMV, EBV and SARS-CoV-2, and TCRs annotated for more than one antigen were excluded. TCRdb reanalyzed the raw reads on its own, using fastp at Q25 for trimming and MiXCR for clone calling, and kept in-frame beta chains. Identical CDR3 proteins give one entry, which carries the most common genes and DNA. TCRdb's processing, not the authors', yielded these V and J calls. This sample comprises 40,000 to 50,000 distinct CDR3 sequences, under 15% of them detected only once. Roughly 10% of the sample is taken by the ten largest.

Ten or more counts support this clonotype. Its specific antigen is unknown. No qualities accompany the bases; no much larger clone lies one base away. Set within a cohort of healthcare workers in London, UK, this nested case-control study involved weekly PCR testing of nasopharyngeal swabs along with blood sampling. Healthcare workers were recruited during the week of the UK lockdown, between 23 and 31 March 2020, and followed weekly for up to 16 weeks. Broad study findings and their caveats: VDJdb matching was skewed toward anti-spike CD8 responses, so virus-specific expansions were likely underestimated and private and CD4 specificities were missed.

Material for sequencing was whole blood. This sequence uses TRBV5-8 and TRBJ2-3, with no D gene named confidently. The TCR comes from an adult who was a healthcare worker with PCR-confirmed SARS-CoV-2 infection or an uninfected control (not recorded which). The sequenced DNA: TGTGCCAGCAGCTTGACAGAAAGAACAGATACGCAGTATTTT. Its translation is CASSLTERTDTQYF.